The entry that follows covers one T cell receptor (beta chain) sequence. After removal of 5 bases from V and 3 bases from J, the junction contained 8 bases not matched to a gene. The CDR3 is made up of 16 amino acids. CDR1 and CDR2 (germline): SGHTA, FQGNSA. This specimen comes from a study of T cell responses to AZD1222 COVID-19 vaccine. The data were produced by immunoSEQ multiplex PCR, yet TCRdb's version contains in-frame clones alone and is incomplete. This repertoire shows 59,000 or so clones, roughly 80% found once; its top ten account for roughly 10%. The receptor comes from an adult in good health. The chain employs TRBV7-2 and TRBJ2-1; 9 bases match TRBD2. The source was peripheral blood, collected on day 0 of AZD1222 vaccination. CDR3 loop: CASSEDLAGLYNEQFF. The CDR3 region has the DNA TGTGCCAGCAGCGAGGACCTAGCGGGGCTCTACAATGAGCAGTTCTTC.